Below, 2 T cell receptor beta chains from the same sample are listed, as sequenced in a study of CD8 T cells in ankylosing spondylitis. One entry per CDR3 protein, called by TCRdb with MiXCR from the 5' RACE reads. The sample includes approximately 350,000 distinct CDR3 sequences, roughly 14% of them seen just once. The sequenced sample was blood, either unsorted or a sorted T cell fraction (not recorded which). The receptors originated from a male donor with ankylosing spondylitis or in good health (not recorded which).

The CDR3 DNA reads TGCAGTGCTTCGTCGCCCGGGACAGGGGGCTACAATGAGCAGTTCTTC. It yields the protein CSASSPGTGGYNEQFF. The chain has TRBV20-1 and TRBJ2-1, with 11 bases identical to TRBD1. Per the germline V gene, CDR1 is DFQATT and CDR2 is SNEGSKA (reference sequence). J lost 3 bases, V lost 5 bases, and 9 bases had no gene match. The CDR3 totals 16 residues.

The rearrangement links TRBV5-1 to TRBJ2-3, with D unclear. Germline V lookup: CDR1 SGHRS, CDR2 YFSETQ. This CDR3 region has 15 residues. V lost 0 bases and J 3 bases, leaving 11 bases between the germline ends. CDR3 amino acids: CASSLDGKVTDTQYF. The CDR3 coding sequence is TGCGCCAGCAGCTTGGATGGTAAGGTAACAGATACGCAGTATTTT.